The rows below give T cell receptor beta chains drawn from one sample of a study of post-analysis software for immune sequencing data. TCRdb re-analysed the PCR reads in MiXCR, keeping a single row per CDR3 protein. Among some 450,000 distinct CDR3 sequences, around 40% were seen once, and the ten largest hold 12%. The source material was blood. These receptors came from a girl under 18 with multiple sclerosis. CDR3s include the opening cysteine and the closing phenylalanine or tryptophan. A D gene is named only where the DNA matches it firmly. Some rows have no size entry. The others give once, few or many, or a class for an expanded clone.

cdr3_length	v_call	j_call	d_call	clone_size	cdr3_aa	cdr3_nt
17	TRBV11-1	TRBJ2-6	-	-	CASSFGSVGFGANVLTF	TGTGCCAGCAGCTTCGGATCCGTCGGTTTTGGGGCCAACGTCCTGACTTTC
15	TRBV5-1	TRBJ2-1	-	few	CASSFYSGSYNEQFF	TGCGCCAGCAGTTTTTACTCCGGGAGCTACAATGAGCAGTTCTTC
14	TRBV6-5	TRBJ2-3	-	-	CASNRDTRTDTQYF	TGTGCCAGCAATCGGGACACCCGCACAGATACGCAGTATTTT
14	TRBV20-1	TRBJ2-5	TRBD2	-	CSARREGRLETQYF	TGCAGTGCTAGACGGGAGGGGAGATTGGAGACCCAGTACTTC
17	TRBV5-1	TRBJ2-7	TRBD2	once	CASSLVGLAGSHNEQYF	TGCGCCAGCAGCTTGGTCGGACTAGCGGGCTCCCACAATGAGCAGTACTTC
14	TRBV29-1	TRBJ1-2	-	-	CSVERLGRHSGYTF	TGCAGCGTTGAAAGGCTAGGCAGGCACAGCGGCTACACCTTC
16	TRBV11-2	TRBJ1-1	TRBD1	-	CASSLRVSGTANEAFF	TGTGCCAGCAGCTTAAGAGTTAGTGGGACAGCAAACGAAGCTTTCTTT
14	TRBV7-2	TRBJ1-5	-	few	CASSYKVGDQPQHF	TGTGCCAGCAGCTATAAGGTGGGAGACCAGCCCCAGCATTTT
14	TRBV10-3	TRBJ2-5	-	-	CAISDPDSEETQYF	TGTGCCATCAGTGATCCGGACAGCGAAGAGACCCAGTACTTC
13	TRBV6-6	TRBJ2-2	-	-	CASSSRETGELFF	TGTGCCAGCAGTTCGCGGGAAACCGGGGAGCTGTTTTTT
12	TRBV28	TRBJ2-4	-	-	CASRPGRNIQYF	TGTGCCAGCCGACCGGGGCGAAACATTCAGTACTTC
13	TRBV20-1	TRBJ2-7	-	few	CSASHWGMHEQYF	TGCAGTGCCTCTCATTGGGGCATGCACGAGCAGTACTTC
13	TRBV10-3	TRBJ2-1	-	-	CAIRLQAPGEQFF	TGTGCCATCAGGTTACAGGCTCCCGGGGAGCAGTTCTTC
16	TRBV5-6	TRBJ2-5	TRBD2	-	CASSGASGIPEETQYF	TGTGCCAGCTCAGGGGCTAGCGGGATCCCCGAAGAGACCCAGTACTTC
12	TRBV20-1	TRBJ2-7	-	-	CSARVQDYEQYF	TGCAGTGCTAGAGTACAGGACTACGAGCAGTACTTC
20	TRBV20-1	TRBJ2-1	TRBD2	few	CSARGGARASGESSYNEQFF	TGCAGTGCTAGAGGGGGGGCCAGGGCTAGCGGGGAAAGCTCCTACAATGAGCAGTTCTTC
14	TRBV7-3	TRBJ1-5	-	few	CASSNLYGAQPQHF	TGTGCCAGCAGCAATCTTTACGGCGCACAGCCCCAGCATTTT
11	TRBV4-1	TRBJ2-1	-	-	CANSQEREQFF	TGCGCCAACAGCCAAGAAAGGGAGCAGTTCTTC
11	TRBV5-6	TRBJ2-1	-	few	CASSLALQQFF	TGTGCCAGCAGCTTGGCTCTTCAGCAGTTCTTC
15	TRBV7-7	TRBJ2-5	TRBD2	few	CASSLIFAGGETQYF	TGTGCTAGCAGCCTTATCTTTGCGGGAGGAGAGACCCAGTACTTC
15	TRBV6-5	TRBJ2-7	TRBD2	-	CASSYGAGGGYEQYF	TGTGCCAGCAGTTACGGTGCGGGAGGGGGCTACGAGCAGTACTTC
13	TRBV6-1	TRBJ2-5	-	few	CASSGGVGTTQYF	TGTGCCAGTAGTGGTGGAGTTGGTACGACCCAGTACTTC